The source of this T cell receptor (beta chain) is a study of blood T cell repertoires in COVID-19. Study as a whole: Donors in the United States, Italy and Spain gave samples during acute or convalescent COVID-19. PBMCs, B-cell-depleted T cells, or T cells provided the cDNA or gDNA that made up the material.

This clone came up once. The CDR3 consists of 12 residues. V lost 3 bases and J 12 bases, leaving 14 bases between the germline ends. Looked up from germline, CDR1 is LNHDA and CDR2 is SQIVND (reference sequence). Original handling: By means of reference gene primer amplification, nucleated cell counts were estimated. Profiling relied on immunoSEQ multiplex PCR, and the TCRdb table lists in-frame clones only, not all of them. V and J calls plus clone size are reproduced from that table; the DNA served to infer D and trimming. This sample carries about 320,000 clones, around 85% of them seen once, and the ten largest clones take around 6.9%.

The source material was peripheral blood. The rearrangement uses TRBV19 and TRBJ1-2; D not certain. The clonotype comes from a human donor in a cohort sampled during active COVID-19. CDR3 sequence (DNA): TGTGCCAGTAGTATGATCGGCGGTTGGAACACCTTC. Protein: CASSMIGGWNTF.